The following is a T cell receptor beta chain sequence with its context. The table lists this clone with a count of one. Its target antigen remains unknown. There are no base qualities to consult, and no much larger clone falls within one base. Its CDR3 holds 15 amino acids, cysteine through phenylalanine. The read is trimmed to its CDR3 DNA, 45 bases read in frame from base 1. The V and J ends are trimmed by 3 bases and 2 bases, leaving 13 bases between them. The germline V gene encodes CDR1 LGHNA and CDR2 YSLEER. The data stem from a study of OX40 agonist ivuxolimab in advanced cancers. A note on the overall study: The costimulatory receptor OX40 (CD134) was targeted by ivuxolimab, a fully human IgG2 agonistic monoclonal antibody. Intravenous ivuxolimab was administered to patients every 2 weeks at six dose levels: 0.01, 0.1, 0.3, 1.5, 3 and 10 mg/kg. Of the roughly 52 dose-escalation patients, hepatocellular carcinoma was present in about 20, melanoma in roughly 15, renal cell carcinoma in 9 and head and neck cancer in 9. A male proportion of 70% to 90% and a mean age of about 60 years, ranging from 23 to 79, were recorded for the dose-escalation cohort. Prior anti-PD-1, anti-PD-L1 or anti-CTLA-4 therapy was permitted, and checkpoint inhibitors had been received by about 36% of dose-escalation patients. Three dose-escalation patients achieved partial responses, one with hepatocellular carcinoma and two with cutaneous melanoma. Peripheral TCRbeta sequencing aimed to test whether ivuxolimab altered TCR sequence diversity and caused clonal T-cell expansion. The monotherapy dose-escalation portion (N ≈ 55 patients) of the phase I ivuxolimab trial is reported in the paper.

To sequence the TCRbeta CDR3 region, genomic DNA was isolated from the sorted cells. The immunoSEQ Assay was used for sequencing of TCRbeta CDR3 regions. TCRdb holds this immuneACCESS table with in-frame rearrangements only. Some clones are missing; in checked studies, unresolved V genes explain under half, and the rest has no known cause. The sample table contains some 80,000 clones; only one count was recorded for 80% to 90% of them. The ten largest clonotypes hold approximately 25% of the sample. What the work shows at the level of the full study, not this receptor alone: Antigen specificity was not determined for the clonally expanded peripheral T cells. At doses of 0.1 to 3.0 mg/kg, clonal expansion of both CD4+ and CD8+ blood T cells was observed from baseline to week 6. Low levels of normalized T-cell clonal expansion were also shown by some nonresponding patients. After ivuxolimab, expanded clones were on average more numerous among CD8+ T cells than among CD4+ T cells. In partial responders in the 0.1-3.0 mg/kg groups, normalized peripheral clonal expansion was found to be among the lowest, especially among CD8+ T cells.

Patients with a history of autoimmune disease or receiving systemic immunosuppression were excluded from the trial. In every dose cohort, peripheral blood was drawn for TCR sequencing at baseline, cycle 4 day 1, and cycle 7 day 1. The samples were taken from a phase I, first-in-human, multicenter, open-label dose-escalation trial of ivuxolimab. Adults with locally advanced or metastatic melanoma, renal cell, hepatocellular, or head and neck squamous cell carcinoma were enrolled in the trial. Before TCR sequencing, CD4+ and CD8+ T cells were separately sorted from peripheral blood. The source was CD4+ or CD8+ T cells sorted from blood, collected in a trial of the OX40 agonist ivuxolimab. This sequence was found in an adult with an advanced solid tumor such as melanoma, head and neck, liver or kidney cancer. The chain was built from TRBV4-3 and TRBJ1-1; 5 matching bases give a weak D call of TRBD1. The CDR3 here reads CASSHAGTANTEAFF. The nucleotide sequence is TGCGCCAGCAGCCACGCCGGGACGGCAAACACTGAAGCTTTCTTT.